This T cell receptor (beta chain) was documented in a study of read filtering for tumor transcriptome and immune sequencing. Study outcomes and limitations: Sorted CD138-negative bone marrow cells were not purified T cells.

V was clipped by 1 base and J by 14 bases, with 11 bases between them. This CDR3 comprises 11 residues. Germline CDR1 is SEHNR and CDR2 is FQNEAQ (reference sequence). From about 400 ng of RNA, a library with molecular barcoded alpha/delta and beta/gamma adaptors was made. TCRdb re-called the reads with MiXCR, one entry per CDR3 protein. The sample carries about 93,000 distinct CDR3 sequences, 20% to 25% recorded once. This clonotype appeared a single time. Antigen unknown. A read error is possible here, since a much larger clone lies one base away. The sequence came from a donor at least 40 years old with multiple myeloma. The sequencing input was a population of CD138-negative cells sorted from bone marrow. This rearrangement joins TRBV7-9 to TRBJ1-1, with no clear D. Here the CDR3 reads CASSLDSVVFF. In nucleotides, the CDR3 is TGTGCCAGCAGCTTAGATTCTGTTGTGTTCTTT. Full variable domain (rest looked up from reference TRBV7-9 and TRBJ1-1): DTGVSQNPRHKITKRGQNVTFRCDPISEHNRLYWYRQTLGQGPEFLTYFQNEAQLEKSRLLSDRFSAERPKGSFSTLEIQRTEQGDSAMYLCASSLDSVVFFGQGTRLTVV.